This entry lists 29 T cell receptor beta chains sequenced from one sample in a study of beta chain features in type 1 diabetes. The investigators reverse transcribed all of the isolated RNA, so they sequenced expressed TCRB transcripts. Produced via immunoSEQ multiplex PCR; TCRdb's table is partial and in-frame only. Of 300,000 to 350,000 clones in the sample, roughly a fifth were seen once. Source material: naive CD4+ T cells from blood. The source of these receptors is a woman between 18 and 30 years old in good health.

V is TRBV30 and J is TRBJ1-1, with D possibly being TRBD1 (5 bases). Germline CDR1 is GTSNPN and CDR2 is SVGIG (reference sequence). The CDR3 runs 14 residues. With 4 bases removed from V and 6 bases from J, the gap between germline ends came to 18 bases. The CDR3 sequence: CAWNLPGLFAEAFF. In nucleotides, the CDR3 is TGTGCCTGGAACCTCCCAGGGTTGTTTGCTGAAGCTTTCTTT.

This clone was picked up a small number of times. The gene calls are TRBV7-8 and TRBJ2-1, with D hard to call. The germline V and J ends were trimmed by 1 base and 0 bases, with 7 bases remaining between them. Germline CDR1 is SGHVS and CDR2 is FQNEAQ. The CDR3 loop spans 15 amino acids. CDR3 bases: TGTGCCAGCAGCTTAGACCCGAGCTCCTACAATGAGCAGTTCTTC. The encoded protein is CASSLDPSSYNEQFF.

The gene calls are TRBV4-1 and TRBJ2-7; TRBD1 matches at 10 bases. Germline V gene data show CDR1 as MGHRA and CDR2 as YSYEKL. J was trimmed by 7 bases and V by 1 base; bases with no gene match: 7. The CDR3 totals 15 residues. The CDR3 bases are TGCGCCAGCAGCCAAGGTCCGGGACAGGGGTGGGAGCAGTACTTC. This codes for CASSQGPGQGWEQYF.

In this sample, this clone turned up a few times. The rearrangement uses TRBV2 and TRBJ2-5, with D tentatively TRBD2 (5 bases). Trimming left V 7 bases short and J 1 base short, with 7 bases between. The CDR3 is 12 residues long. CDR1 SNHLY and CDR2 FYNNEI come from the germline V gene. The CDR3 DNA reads TGTGCCAGCAAGGAGGCCCAAGAGACCCAGTACTTC. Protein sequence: CASKEAQETQYF.

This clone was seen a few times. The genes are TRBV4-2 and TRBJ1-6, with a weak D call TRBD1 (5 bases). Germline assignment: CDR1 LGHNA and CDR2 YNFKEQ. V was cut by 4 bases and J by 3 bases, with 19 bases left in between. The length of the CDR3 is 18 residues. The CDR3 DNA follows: TGTGCCAGCAGCCCGGCGGTAGGTCAGGGTTTCTATAATTCACCCCTCCACTTT. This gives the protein CASSPAVGQGFYNSPLHF.

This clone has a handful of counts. This CDR3 reads CASRQGAFKNIQYF. In DNA, the CDR3 is TGTGCCAGCAGGCAGGGGGCCTTCAAAAACATTCAGTACTTC. The chain recombines TRBV2 with TRBJ2-4; 8 positions agree with TRBD1. The junction had 4 bases not matched to a gene; V was cut back by 6 bases and J by 3 bases. The germline V gene has CDR1 SNHLY and CDR2 FYNNEI. This CDR3 is 14 amino acids long.

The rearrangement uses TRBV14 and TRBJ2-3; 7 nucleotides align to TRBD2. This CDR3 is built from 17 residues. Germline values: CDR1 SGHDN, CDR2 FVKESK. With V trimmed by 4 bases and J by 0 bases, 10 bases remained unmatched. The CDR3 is CASSPSPSGLSTDTQYF. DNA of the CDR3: TGTGCCAGCAGCCCTTCCCCTAGCGGCCTTAGCACAGATACGCAGTATTTT.

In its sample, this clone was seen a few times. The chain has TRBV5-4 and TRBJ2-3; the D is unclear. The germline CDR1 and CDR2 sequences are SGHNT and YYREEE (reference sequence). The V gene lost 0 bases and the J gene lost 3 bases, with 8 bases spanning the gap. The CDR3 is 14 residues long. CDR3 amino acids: CASSLGLTTDTQYF. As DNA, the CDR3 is TGTGCCAGCAGCTTGGGACTTACAACAGATACGCAGTATTTT.

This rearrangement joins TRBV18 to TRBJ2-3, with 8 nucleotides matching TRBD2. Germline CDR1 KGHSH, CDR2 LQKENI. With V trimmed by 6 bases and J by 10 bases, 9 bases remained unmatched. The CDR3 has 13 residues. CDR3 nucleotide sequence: TGTGCCAGCTCGGTAGCGGGAACGGATGCGCAGTATTTT. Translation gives CASSVAGTDAQYF.

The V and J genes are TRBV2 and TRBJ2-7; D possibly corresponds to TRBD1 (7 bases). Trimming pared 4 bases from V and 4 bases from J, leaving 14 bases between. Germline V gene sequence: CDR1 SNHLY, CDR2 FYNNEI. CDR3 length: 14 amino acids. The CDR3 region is CASSVRQGGYEQYF. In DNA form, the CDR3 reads TGTGCCAGCAGTGTTAGGCAGGGGGGATACGAGCAGTACTTC.

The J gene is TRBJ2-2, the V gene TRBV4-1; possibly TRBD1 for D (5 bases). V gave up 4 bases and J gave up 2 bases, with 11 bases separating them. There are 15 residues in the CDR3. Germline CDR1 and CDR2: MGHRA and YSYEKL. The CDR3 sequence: CASSLGHVNTGELFF. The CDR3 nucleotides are TGCGCCAGCAGCCTTGGACATGTTAACACCGGGGAGCTGTTTTTT.

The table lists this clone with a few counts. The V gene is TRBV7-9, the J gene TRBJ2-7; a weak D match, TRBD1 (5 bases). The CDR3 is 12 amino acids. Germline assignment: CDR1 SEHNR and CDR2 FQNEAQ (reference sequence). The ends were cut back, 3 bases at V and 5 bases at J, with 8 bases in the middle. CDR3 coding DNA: TGTGCCAGCAGCTTTGCAGGGAACGAGCAGTACTTC. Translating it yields CASSFAGNEQYF.

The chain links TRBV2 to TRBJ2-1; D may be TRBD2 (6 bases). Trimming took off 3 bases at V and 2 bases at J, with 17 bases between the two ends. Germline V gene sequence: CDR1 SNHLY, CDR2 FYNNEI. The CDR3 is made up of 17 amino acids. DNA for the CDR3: TGTGCCAGCAGTGAGATGTGGGCGGGATCAACCTACAATGAGCAGTTCTTC. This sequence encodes CASSEMWAGSTYNEQFF.

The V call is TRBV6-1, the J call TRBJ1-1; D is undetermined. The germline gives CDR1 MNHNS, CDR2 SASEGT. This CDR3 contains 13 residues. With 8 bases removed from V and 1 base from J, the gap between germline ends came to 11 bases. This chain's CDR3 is CASLTSSNTEAFF. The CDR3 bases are TGTGCCAGCCTAACCTCCTCGAACACTGAAGCTTTCTTT.

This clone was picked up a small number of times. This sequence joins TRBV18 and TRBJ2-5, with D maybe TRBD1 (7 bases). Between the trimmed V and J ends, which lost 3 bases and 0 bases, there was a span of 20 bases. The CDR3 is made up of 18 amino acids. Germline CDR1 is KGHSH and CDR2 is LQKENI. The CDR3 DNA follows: TGTGCCAGCTCACCCGAAGGAGGGACAGCCAAGTACCAAGAGACCCAGTACTTC. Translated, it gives CASSPEGGTAKYQETQYF.

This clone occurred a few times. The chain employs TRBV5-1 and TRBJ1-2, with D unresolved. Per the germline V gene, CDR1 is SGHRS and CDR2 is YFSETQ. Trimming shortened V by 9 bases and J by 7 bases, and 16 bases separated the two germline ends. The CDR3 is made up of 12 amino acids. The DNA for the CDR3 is TGCGCCACCTCGGCCCCTGGGAGTGGCTACACCTTC. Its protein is CATSAPGSGYTF.

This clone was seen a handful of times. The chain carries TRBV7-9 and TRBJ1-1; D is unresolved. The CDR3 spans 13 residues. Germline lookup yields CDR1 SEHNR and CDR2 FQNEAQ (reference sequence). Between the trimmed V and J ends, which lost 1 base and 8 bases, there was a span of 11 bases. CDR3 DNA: TGTGCCAGCAGCTTAGAGAACGCAGTGGAAGCTTTCTTT. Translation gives CASSLENAVEAFF.

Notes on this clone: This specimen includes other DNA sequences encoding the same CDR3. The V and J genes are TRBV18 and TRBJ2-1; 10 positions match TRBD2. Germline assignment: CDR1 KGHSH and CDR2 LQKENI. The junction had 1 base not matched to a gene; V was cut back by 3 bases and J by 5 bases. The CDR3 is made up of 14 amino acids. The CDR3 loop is CASSPGLADNEQFF. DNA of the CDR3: TGTGCCAGCTCACCCGGACTAGCGGACAATGAGCAGTTCTTC.

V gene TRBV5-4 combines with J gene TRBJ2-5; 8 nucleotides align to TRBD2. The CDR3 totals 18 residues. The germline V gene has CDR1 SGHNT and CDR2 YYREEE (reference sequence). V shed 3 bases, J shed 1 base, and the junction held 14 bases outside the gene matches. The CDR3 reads CASSSGLELSGAQETQYF. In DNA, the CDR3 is TGTGCCAGCAGCTCGGGACTCGAACTTAGCGGGGCCCAAGAGACCCAGTACTTC.

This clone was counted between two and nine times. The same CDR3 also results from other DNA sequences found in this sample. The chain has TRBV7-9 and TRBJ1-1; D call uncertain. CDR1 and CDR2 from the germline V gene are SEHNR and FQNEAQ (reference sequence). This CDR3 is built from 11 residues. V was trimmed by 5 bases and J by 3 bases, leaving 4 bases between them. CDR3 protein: CASSPDTEAFF. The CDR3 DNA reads TGTGCCAGCAGCCCTGACACTGAAGCTTTCTTT.

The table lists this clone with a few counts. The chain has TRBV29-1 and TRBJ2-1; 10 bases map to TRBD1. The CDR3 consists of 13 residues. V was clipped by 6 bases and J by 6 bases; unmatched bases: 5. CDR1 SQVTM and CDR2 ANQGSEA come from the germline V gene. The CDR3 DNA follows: TGCAGCGTCACCGGGACAGGGGTCAATGAGCAGTTCTTC. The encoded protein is CSVTGTGVNEQFF.

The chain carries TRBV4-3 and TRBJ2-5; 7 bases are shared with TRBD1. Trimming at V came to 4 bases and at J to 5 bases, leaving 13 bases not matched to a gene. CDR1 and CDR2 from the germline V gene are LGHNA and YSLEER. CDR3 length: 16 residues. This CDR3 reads CASSRNRGNIPETQYF. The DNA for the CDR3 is TGCGCCAGCAGCCGGAACAGGGGAAACATCCCGGAGACCCAGTACTTC.

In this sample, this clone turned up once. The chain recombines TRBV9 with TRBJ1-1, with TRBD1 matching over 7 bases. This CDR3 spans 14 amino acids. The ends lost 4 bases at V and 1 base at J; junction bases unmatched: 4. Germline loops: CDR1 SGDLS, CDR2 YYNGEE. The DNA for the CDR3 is TGTGCCAGCAGCACCCGGACAGGGAACACTGAAGCTTTCTTT. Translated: CASSTRTGNTEAFF.

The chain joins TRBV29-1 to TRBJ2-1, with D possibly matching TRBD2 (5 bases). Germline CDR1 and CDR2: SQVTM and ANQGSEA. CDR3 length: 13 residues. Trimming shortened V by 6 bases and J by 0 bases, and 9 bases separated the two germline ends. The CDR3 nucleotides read TGCAGCGTCCTGGGGAGCTCCTACAATGAGCAGTTCTTC. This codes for CSVLGSSYNEQFF.

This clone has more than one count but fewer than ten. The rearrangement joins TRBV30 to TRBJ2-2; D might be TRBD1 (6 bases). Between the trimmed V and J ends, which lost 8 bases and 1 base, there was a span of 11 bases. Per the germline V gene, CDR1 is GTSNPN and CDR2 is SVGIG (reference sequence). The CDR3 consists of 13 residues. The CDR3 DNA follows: TGTGCCGCCAGGGGATGGAACACCGGGGAGCTGTTTTTT. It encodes CAARGWNTGELFF.

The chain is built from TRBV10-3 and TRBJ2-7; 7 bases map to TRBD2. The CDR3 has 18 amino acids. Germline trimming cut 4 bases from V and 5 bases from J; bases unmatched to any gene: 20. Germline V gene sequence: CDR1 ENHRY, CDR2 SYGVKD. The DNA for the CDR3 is TGTGCCATCAGTGTCTCCTGGCGGGGGAATTCCTCTCGGGACGAGCAGTACTTC. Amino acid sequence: CAISVSWRGNSSRDEQYF.

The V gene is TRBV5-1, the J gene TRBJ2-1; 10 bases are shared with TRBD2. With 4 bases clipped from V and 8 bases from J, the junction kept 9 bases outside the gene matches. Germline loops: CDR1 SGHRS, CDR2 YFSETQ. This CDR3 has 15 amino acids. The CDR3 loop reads CASSPLAGVEYEQFF. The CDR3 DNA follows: TGCGCCAGCAGCCCCCTAGCGGGAGTAGAATATGAGCAGTTCTTC.

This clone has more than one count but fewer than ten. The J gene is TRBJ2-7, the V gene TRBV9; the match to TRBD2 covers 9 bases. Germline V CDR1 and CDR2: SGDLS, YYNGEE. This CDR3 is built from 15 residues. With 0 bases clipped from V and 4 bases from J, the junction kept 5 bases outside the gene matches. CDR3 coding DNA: TGTGCCAGCAGCGTAGGCGGCGGGGGGGGATACGAGCAGTACTTC. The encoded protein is CASSVGGGGGYEQYF.

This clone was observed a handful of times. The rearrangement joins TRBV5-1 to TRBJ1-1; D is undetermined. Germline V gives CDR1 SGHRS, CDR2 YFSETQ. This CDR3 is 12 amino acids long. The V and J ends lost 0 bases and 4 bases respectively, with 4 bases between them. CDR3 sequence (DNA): TGCGCCAGCAGCTTGGTAGCCACTGAAGCTTTCTTT. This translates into CASSLVATEAFF.